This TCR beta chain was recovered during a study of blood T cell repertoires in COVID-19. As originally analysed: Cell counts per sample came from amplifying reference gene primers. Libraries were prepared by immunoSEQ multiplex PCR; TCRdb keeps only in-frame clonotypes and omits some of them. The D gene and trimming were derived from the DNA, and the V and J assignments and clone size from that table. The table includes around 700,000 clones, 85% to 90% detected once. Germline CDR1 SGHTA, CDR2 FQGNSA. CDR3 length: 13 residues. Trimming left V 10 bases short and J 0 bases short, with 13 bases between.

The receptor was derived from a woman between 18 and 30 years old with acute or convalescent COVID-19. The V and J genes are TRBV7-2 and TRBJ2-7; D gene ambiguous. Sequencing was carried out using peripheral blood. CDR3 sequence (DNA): TGTGCCACTGGGCAGCCTTTCTCCTACGAGCAGTACTTC. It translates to CATGQPFSYEQYF.